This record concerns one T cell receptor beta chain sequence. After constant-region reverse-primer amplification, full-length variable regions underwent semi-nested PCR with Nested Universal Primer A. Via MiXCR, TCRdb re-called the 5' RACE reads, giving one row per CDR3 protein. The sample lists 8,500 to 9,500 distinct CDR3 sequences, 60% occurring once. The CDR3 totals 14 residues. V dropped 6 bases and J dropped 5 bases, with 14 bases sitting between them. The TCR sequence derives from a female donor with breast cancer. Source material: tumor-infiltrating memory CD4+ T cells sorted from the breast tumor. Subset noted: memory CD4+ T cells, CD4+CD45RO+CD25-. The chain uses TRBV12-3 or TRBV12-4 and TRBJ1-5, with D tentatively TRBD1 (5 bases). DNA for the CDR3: TGTGCCAGCAGCCGGGGCCTGGCGGATCAGCCCCAGCATTTT. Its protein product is CASSRGLADQPQHF.